This T cell receptor (beta chain) was identified in a study of spatial heterogeneity in lung cancer. Study as a whole: Tumor-region counts of TCR transcripts tracked strongly with a T cell module score from matched bulk RNA-seq.

Study results and caveats: Mutation counts in tumors were tracked by counts of expanded intratumoral alpha and beta TCRs.

Unique molecular identifiers, one per molecule, were present on every TCR cDNA molecule. In TCRdb, the 5' RACE reads were re-called with MiXCR into one record per CDR3 protein. Among some 500 distinct CDR3 sequences, about a quarter were seen once, and the ten largest hold 15% to 20%. Within the sample, this clonotype is large (0.1 to 1%). Its antigen is as yet unknown. Because this beta chain is a stray read in a library intended to capture alpha chains, its abundance should not be given much weight. Time point described: sample taken at primary tumor resection. The donor group consisted of under 95 patients who had untreated, early-stage non-small cell lung cancer. This receptor was identified in a female donor with early-stage non-small cell lung cancer. The sample here was lung tumor tissue, taken at surgery.

In nucleotides, the CDR3 is TGTGCCAGCAGTTTATCCACGAGCGGGGCCTCCTACAATGAGCAGTTCTTC. This sequence encodes CASSLSTSGASYNEQFF. The chain recombines TRBV28 with TRBJ2-1; 7 bases are a match to TRBD2. J lost 0 bases, V lost 1 base, and 6 bases had no gene match. Per the germline V gene, CDR1 is MDHEN and CDR2 is SYDVKM. The CDR3 covers 17 residues.